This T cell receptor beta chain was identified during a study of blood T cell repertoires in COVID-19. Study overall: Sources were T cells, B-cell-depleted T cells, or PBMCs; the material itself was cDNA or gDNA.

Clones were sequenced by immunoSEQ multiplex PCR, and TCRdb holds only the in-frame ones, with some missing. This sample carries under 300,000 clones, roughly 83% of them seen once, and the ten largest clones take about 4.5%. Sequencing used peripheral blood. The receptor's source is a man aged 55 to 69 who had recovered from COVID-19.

The CDR3 coding sequence is TGTGCCAGCAGCCAAGGGGACTATGGCGGTTCACCCCTCCACTTT. Translation gives CASSQGDYGGSPLHF. V and J are TRBV3-1 (or the pseudogene TRBV3-2) and TRBJ1-6, with D possibly matching TRBD1 (5 bases). The CDR3 consists of 15 residues. Trimming pared 1 base from V and 9 bases from J, leaving 13 bases between. The germline V gene has CDR1 LGHDT and CDR2 YNNKEL (reference sequence).